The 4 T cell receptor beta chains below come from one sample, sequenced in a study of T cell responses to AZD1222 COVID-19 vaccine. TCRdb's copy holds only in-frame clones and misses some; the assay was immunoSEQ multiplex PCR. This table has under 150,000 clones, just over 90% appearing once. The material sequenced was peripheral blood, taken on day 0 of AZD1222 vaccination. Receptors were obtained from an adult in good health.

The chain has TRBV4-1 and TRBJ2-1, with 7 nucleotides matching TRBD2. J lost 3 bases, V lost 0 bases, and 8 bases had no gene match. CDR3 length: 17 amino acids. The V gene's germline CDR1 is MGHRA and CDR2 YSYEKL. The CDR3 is CASSQDYTSEYYNEQFF. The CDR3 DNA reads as TGCGCCAGCAGCCAAGATTACACTAGCGAATACTACAATGAGCAGTTCTTC.

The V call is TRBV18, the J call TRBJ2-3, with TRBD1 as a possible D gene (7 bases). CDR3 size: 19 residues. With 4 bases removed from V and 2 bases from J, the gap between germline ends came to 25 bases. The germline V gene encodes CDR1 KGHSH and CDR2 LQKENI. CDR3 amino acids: CASSLLGTVGGTLTDTQYF. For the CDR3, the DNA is TGTGCCAGCTCACTACTGGGGACAGTCGGAGGGACTCTCACAGATACGCAGTATTTT.

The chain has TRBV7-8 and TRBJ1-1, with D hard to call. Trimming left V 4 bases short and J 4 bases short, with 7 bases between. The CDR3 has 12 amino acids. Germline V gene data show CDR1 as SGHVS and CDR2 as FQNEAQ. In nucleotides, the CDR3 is TGTGCCAGCAGCTACCATCTCACTGAAGCTTTCTTT. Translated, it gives CASSYHLTEAFF.

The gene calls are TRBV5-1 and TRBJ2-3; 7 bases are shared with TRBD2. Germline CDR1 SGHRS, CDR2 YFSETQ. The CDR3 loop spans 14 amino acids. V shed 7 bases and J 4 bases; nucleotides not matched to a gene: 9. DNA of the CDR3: TGCGCCAGCGTCTCACGGGAGGCCTCAGATACGCAGTATTTT. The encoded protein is CASVSREASDTQYF.